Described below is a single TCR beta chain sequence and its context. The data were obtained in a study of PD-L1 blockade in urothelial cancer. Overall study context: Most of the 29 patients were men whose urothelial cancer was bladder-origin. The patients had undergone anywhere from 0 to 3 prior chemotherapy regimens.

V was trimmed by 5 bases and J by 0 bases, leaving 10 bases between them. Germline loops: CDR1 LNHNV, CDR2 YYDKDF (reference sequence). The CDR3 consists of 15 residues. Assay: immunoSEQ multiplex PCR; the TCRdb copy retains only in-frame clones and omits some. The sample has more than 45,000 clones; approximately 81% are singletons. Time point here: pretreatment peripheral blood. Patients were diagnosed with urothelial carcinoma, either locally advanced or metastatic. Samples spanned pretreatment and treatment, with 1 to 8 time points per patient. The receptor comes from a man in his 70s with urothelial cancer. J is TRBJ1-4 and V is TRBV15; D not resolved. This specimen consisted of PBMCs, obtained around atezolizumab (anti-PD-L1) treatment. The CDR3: CATSLPVATNEKLFF. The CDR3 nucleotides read TGTGCCACCAGCCTCCCAGTTGCAACTAATGAAAAACTGTTTTTT.